This T cell receptor beta chain emerged from a study of shared T cell receptors in the human thymus. Clones were read by immunoSEQ multiplex PCR, and TCRdb kept only the in-frame ones, dropping some. In the table there are approximately 490,000 clones, approximately 80% of which are singletons. The CDR3 totals 19 residues. Germline V gene lookup returns CDR1 SGDLS and CDR2 YYNGEE. After removal of 2 bases from V and 1 base from J, the junction contained 13 bases not matched to a gene. This sample was also put to use in a study of human thymus T cells.

The source material was thymocytes. This rearrangement joins TRBV9 to TRBJ2-3; 10 bases align to TRBD2. The clonotype was recovered from a boy under two years old with a congenital heart defect. The CDR3 here is CASSVRPVTSGYRTDTQYF. CDR3 sequence (DNA): TGTGCCAGCAGCGTTCGTCCGGTGACTAGCGGGTACCGCACAGATACGCAGTATTTT.